These 3 T cell receptor beta chains came from one sample sequenced in a study of CD8+CD57+ T cells in acquired aplastic anemia. The study profiled TCR beta VDJ and CDR3 using genomic DNA as template. TCRdb analysed the reads with MiXCR anew, one entry per CDR3 protein. The repertoire holds approximately 70,000 distinct CDR3 sequences, with under 55% as singletons. The sequenced sample was sorted CD4+, CD8+, or CD8+CD57+ T cells (not recorded which) from PBMCs. The origin of the receptors is a human donor in good health, serving as a control.

A remark on this clonotype: Germline and junction disagree at one end, which may indicate a read error. The V and J genes are TRBV10-2 and TRBJ1-1; D gene uncertain. The length of the CDR3 is 13 residues. Germline CDR1 WSHSY, CDR2 SAAADI. The CDR3: CASSYAGNTEAFF. Written as DNA, the CDR3 is TGTGCCAGCAGTTACGCAGGGAACACTGAAGCTTTCTTT.

This rearrangement joins TRBV11-1 to TRBJ1-6, with 8 positions matching TRBD1. Germline V gene sequence: CDR1 SGHAT, CDR2 FQDESV (reference sequence). The CDR3 runs 14 residues. Germline trimming cut 3 bases from V and 13 bases from J; bases unmatched to any gene: 8. CDR3 amino acids: CASSLGTGVGPLHF. CDR3 DNA sequence: TGTGCCAGCAGCTTGGGGACAGGCGTTGGGCCCCTCCACTTT.

The chain couples TRBV19 to TRBJ1-4; no reliable D call. The CDR3 sequence is 15 residues long. The germline V and J ends were trimmed by 10 bases and 4 bases, with 19 bases remaining between them. Germline CDR1 LNHDA, CDR2 SQIVND (reference sequence). The CDR3 spells CATRSPFRGNEKLFF. In nucleotides, the CDR3 is TGTGCCACCCGATCCCCTTTTCGGGGTAATGAAAAACTGTTTTTT.